This T cell receptor (beta chain) is drawn from a study of cytomegalovirus exposure and HLA in healthy donors. Trimming shortened V by 2 bases and J by 0 bases, and 14 bases separated the two germline ends. Germline V lookup: CDR1 MNHEY, CDR2 SVGAGI. The CDR3 spans 16 residues. Researchers ran the PCR with 60 Vbeta and 13 Jbeta primers. Only in-frame clones appear in the TCRdb table, and some are missing; sequencing was by immunoSEQ multiplex PCR. The sample is made up of roughly 78,000 clones, and the top ten hold less than 6% of it. As regards this clone: The target antigen is unknown.

Study findings and constraints: The later analysis indicated that the majority of CMV-associated TCR beta chains appeared HLA-restricted. Rarity characterized most TCR sequences, yet some public TCRs appeared in many donors.

J is TRBJ2-7 and V is TRBV6-5; D may be TRBD2 (6 bases). The receptor comes from a man in his forties in good health and CMV-seronegative. Sequencing was carried out using PBMCs. The CDR3 here is CASSYGGGLSSYEQYF. CDR3 DNA: TGTGCCAGCAGTTACGGCGGCGGACTAAGCTCCTACGAGCAGTACTTC.